This entry describes one TCR beta chain. The record originates from a study of T cells after yellow fever vaccination. Overall study context: SMART-Seq v4 Ultra Low Input handled preparation of low-cell-number fractions.

TCRdb ran MiXCR on the 5' RACE reads and lists one entry per CDR3 protein. Here the sample spans 450,000 to 550,000 distinct CDR3 sequences, approximately 21% being singletons. Unmatched junction bases numbered 4, after V lost 0 bases and J lost 3 bases. Germline loops: CDR1 LGHNA, CDR2 YSLEER. The CDR3 consists of 15 residues. The sequencing here drew on PBMCs, taken 15 days after the yellow fever booster vaccination. The V call is TRBV4-3, the J call TRBJ2-7; 8 positions agree with TRBD1. This TCR was recovered from a man aged 25 to 40 who received the YFV17D yellow fever vaccine. In nucleotides, the CDR3 is TGCGCCAGCAGCCAAGACTTAGGGACAGGCTACGAGCAGTACTTC. Translating gives CASSQDLGTGYEQYF.